Sequencing of this T cell receptor (beta chain) was carried out in a study of neurological immune-mediated disorders. TCRdb recomputed calls from the 5' RACE reads with MiXCR, one row per CDR3 protein. The sample carries tens of thousands of distinct CDR3 sequences, about 4.2% recorded once. This clonotype appeared many times. The J segment lost 8 bases and the V segment lost 0 bases, leaving 6 bases of the junction unmatched. Germline V gene sequence: CDR1 LGHDT, CDR2 YNNKEL (reference sequence). The CDR3 runs to 15 residues. This TCR derives from a woman in her 40s with multiple sclerosis. V gene TRBV3-1 combines with J gene TRBJ1-2; 10 bases agree with TRBD1. The specimen was CD4+ T cells from blood. The CDR3 reads CASSQDLGQGSGYTF. DNA of the CDR3: TGTGCCAGCAGCCAAGATTTGGGACAGGGGAGCGGCTACACCTTC.